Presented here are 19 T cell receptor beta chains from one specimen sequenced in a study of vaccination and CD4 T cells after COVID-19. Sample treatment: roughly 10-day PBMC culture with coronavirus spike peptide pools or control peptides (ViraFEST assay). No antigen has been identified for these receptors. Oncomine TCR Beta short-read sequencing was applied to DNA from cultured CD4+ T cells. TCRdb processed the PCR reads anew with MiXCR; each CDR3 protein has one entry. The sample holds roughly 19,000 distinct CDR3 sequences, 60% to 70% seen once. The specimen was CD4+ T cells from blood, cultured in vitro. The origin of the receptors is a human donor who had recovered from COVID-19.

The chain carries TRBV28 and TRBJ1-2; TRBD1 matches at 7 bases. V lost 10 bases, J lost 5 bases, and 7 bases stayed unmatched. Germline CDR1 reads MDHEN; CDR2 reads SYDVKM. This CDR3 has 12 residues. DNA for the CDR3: TGTGCCACAAGGGGGCAGGCTTATGGCTACACCTTC. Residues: CATRGQAYGYTF.

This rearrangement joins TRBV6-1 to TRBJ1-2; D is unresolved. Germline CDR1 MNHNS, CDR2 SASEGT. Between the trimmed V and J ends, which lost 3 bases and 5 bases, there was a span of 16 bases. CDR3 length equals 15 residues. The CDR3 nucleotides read TGTGCCAGCAGTGAGGTTCCCCCACACGGATATGGCTACACCTTC. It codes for CASSEVPPHGYGYTF.

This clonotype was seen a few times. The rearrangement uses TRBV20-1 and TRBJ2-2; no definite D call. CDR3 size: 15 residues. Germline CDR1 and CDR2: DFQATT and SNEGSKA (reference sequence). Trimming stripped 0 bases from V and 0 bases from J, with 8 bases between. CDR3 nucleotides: TGCAGTGCTAGAGATCTGCAGGCGAACACCGGGGAGCTGTTTTTT. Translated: CSARDLQANTGELFF.

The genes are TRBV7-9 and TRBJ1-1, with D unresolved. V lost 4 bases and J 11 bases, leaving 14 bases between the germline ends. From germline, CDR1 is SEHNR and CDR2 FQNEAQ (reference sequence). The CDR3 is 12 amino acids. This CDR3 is CASSSNIRGAFF. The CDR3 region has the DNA TGTGCCAGCAGCTCTAACATACGAGGGGCTTTCTTT.

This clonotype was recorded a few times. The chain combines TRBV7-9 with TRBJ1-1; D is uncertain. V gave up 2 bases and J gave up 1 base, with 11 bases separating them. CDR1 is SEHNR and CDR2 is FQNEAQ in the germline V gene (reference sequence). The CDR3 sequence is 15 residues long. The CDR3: CASSLRSHSNTEAFF. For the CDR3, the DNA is TGTGCCAGCAGCTTAAGGTCTCATTCGAACACTGAAGCTTTCTTT.

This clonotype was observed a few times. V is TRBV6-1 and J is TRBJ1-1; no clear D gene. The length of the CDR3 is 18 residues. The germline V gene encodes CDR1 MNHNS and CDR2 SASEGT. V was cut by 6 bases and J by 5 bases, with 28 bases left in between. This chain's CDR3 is CASSSYRRTAPRYTEAFF. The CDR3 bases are TGTGCCAGCAGCTCCTACCGACGGACTGCCCCGCGATATACTGAAGCTTTCTTT.

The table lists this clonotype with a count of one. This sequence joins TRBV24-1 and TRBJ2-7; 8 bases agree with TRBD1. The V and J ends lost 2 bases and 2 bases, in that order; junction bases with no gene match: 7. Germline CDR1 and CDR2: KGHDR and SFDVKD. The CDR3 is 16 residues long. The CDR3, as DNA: TGTGCCACCAGTGATTCCTCGGCGACAGGGGCCTACGAGCAGTACTTC. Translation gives CATSDSSATGAYEQYF.

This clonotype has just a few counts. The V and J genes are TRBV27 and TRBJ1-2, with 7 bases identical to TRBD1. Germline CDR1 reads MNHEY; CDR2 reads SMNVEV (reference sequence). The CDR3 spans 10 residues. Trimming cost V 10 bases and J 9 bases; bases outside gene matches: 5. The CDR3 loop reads CANTGVRYTF. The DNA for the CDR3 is TGTGCCAACACAGGGGTCCGCTACACCTTC.

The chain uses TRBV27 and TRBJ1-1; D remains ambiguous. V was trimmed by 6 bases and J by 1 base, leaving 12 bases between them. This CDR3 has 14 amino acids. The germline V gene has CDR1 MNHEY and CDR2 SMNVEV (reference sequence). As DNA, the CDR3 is TGTGCCAGCAGCCCACCATCGCGGAACACTGAAGCTTTCTTT. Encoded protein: CASSPPSRNTEAFF.

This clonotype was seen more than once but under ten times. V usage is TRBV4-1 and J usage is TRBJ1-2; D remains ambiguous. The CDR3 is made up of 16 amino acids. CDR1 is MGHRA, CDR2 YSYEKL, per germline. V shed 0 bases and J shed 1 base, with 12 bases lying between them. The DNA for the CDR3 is TGCGCCAGCAGCCAAGATGGGATCAGAATTAACTATGGCTACACCTTC. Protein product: CASSQDGIRINYGYTF.

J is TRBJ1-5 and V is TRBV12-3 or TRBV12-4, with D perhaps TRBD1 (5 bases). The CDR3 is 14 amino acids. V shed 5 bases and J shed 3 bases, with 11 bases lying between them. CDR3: CASSHDRLNQPQHF. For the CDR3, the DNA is TGTGCCAGCAGTCATGACAGACTCAATCAGCCCCAGCATTTT.

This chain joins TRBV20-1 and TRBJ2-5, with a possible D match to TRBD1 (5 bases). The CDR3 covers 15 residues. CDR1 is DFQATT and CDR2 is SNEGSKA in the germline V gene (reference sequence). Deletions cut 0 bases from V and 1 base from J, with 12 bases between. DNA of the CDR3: TGCAGTGCTAGAGATTTCAGGGTGGGCCAAGAGACCCAGTACTTC. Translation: CSARDFRVGQETQYF.

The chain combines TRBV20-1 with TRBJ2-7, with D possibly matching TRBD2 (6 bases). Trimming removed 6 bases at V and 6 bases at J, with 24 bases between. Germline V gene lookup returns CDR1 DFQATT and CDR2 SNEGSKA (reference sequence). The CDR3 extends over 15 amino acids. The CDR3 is CSAFPLGGGKGEQYF. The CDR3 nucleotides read TGCAGTGCGTTTCCTCTGGGGGGTGGGAAGGGCGAGCAGTACTTC.

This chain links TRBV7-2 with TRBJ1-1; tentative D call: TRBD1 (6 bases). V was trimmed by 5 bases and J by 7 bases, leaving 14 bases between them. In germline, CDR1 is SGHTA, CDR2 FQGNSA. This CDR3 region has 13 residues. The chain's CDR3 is CASSPQGGNEAFF. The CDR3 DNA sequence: TGTGCCAGCAGCCCACAGGGTGGGAATGAAGCTTTCTTT. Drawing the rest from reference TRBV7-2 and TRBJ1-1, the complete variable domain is GAGVSQSPSNKVTEKGKDVELRCDPISGHTALYWYRQSLGQGLEFLIYFQGNSAPDKSGLPSDRFSAERTGGSVSTLTIQRTQQEDSAVYLCASSPQGGNEAFFGQGTRLTVV.

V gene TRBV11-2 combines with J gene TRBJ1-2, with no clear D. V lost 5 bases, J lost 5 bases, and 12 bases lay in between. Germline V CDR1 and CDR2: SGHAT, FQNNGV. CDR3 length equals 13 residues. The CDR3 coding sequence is TGTGCCAGCAGCGAGCACTTGGGGTATGGCTACACCTTC. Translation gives CASSEHLGYGYTF.

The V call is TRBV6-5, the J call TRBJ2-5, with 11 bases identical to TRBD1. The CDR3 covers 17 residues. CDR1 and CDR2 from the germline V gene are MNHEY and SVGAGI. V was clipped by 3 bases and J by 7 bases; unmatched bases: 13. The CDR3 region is CASSYRHPGQGGTTQYF. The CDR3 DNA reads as TGTGCCAGCAGTTATCGCCACCCGGGACAGGGGGGAACGACCCAGTACTTC.

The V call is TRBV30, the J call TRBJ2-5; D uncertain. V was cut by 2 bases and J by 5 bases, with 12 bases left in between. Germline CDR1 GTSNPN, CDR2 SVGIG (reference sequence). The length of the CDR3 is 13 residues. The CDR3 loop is CAWSPRHAETQYF. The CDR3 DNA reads TGTGCCTGGAGTCCCCGGCACGCGGAGACCCAGTACTTC. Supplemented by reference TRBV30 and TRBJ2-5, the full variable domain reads SQTIHQWPATLVQPVGSPLSLECTVEGTSNPNLYWYRQAAGRGLQLLFYSVGIGQISSEVPQNLSASRPQDRQFILSSKKLLLSDSGFYLCAWSPRHAETQYFGPGTRLLVL.

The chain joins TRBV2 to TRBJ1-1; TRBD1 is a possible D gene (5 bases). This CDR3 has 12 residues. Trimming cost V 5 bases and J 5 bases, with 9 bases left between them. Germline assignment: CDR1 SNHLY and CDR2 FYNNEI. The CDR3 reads CASSPAGTEAFF. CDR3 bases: TGTGCCAGCAGTCCCGCAGGGACTGAAGCTTTCTTT.

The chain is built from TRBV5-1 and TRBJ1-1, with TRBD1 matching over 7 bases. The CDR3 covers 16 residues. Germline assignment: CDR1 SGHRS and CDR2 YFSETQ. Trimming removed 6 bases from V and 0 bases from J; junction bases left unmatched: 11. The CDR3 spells CASTAQGGGLNTEAFF. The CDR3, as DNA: TGCGCCAGCACCGCCCAGGGGGGGGGCCTGAACACTGAAGCTTTCTTT.